This T cell receptor beta chain appears in the sequencing data of a study of CD8+ T cells in alopecia areata. Background on the study: Those patients who were treated received oral tofacitinib, which was given at 5 to 10 mg twice daily for moderate-to-severe alopecia areata.

Alopecia areata patients gave lesional scalp punch biopsies and peripheral blood samples. The CDR3 has 15 amino acids. Germline CDR1 MDHEN, CDR2 SYDVKM. Deletions cut 2 bases from V and 4 bases from J, with 14 bases between. cDNA serving as the sequencing template came from extracted, reverse transcribed RNA. Method: immunoSEQ multiplex PCR; TCRdb's copy keeps in-frame clones and lacks some. Of about 150,000 clones listed, about 51% are singletons. The material was CD8+ T cells sorted from blood, obtained at week 0. This chain joins TRBV28 and TRBJ2-5, with D maybe TRBD1 (7 bases). The sequence derives from a human donor with alopecia areata. CDR3 amino acids: CASSLGGQRAETQYF. DNA of the CDR3: TGTGCCAGCAGTTTAGGGGGACAGCGGGCAGAGACCCAGTACTTC.